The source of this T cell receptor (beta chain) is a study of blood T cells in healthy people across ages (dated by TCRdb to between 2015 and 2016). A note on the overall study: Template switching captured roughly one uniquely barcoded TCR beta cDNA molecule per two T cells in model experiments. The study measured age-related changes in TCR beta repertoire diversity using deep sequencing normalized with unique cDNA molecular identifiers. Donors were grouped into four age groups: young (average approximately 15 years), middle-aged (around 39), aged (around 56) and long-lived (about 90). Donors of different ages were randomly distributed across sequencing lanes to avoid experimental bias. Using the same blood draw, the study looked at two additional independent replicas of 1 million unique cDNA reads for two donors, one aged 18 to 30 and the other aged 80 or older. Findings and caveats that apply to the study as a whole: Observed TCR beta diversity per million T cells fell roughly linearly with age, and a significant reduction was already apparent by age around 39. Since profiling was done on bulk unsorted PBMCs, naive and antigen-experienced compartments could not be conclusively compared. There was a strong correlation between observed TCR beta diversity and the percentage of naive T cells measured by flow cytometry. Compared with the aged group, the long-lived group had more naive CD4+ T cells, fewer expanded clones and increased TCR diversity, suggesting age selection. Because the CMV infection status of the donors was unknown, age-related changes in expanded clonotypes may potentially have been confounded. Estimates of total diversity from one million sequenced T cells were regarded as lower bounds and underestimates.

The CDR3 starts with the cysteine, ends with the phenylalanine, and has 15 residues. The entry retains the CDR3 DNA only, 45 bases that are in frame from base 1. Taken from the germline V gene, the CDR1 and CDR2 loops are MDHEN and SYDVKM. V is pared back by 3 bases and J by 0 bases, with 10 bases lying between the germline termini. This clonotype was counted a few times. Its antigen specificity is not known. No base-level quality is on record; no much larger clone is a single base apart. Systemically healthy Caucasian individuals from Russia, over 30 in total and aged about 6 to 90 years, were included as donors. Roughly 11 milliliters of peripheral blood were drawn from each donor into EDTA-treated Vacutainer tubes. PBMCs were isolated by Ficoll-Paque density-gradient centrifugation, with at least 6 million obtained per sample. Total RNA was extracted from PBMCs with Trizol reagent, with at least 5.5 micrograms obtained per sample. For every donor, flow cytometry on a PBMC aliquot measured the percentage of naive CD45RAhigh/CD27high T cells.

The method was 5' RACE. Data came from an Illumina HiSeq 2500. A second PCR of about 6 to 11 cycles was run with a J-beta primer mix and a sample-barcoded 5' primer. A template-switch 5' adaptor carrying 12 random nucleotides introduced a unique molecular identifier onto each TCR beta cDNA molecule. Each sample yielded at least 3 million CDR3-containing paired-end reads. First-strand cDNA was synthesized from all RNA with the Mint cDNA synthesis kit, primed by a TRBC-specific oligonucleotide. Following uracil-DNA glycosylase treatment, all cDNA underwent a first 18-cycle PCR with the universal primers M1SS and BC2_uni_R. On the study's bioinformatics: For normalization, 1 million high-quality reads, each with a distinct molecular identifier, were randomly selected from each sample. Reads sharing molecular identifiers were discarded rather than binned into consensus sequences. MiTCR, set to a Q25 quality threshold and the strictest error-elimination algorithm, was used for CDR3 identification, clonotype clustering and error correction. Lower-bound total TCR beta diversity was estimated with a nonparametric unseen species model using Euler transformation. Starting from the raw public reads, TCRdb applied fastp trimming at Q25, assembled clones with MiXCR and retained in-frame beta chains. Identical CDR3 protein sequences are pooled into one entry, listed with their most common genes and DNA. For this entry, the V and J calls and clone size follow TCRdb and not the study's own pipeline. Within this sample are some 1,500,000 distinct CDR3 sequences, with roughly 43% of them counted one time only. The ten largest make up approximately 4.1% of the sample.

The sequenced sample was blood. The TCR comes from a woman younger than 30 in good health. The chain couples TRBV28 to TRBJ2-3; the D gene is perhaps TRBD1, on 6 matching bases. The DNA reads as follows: TGTGCCAGCAGTTTTTGGGGGCCGAGCACAGATACGCAGTATTTT. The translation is CASSFWGPSTDTQYF.